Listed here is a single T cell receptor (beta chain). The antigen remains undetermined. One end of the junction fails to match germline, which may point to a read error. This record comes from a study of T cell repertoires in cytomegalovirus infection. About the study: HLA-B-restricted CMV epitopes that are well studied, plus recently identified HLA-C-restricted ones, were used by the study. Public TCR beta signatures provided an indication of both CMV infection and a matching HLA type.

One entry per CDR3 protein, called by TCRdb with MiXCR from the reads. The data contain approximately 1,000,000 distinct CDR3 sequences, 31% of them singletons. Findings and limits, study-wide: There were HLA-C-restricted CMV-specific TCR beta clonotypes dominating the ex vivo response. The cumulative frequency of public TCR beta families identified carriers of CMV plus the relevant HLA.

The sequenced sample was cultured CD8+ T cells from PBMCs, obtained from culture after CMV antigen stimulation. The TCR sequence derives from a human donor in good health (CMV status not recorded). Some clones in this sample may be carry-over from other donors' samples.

CDR3 bases: TGCAGTACTAGAGACCGGACCCCAGGGGGCCCAGAGACCCAGTACTTC. It yields the protein CSTRDRTPGGPETQYF. The chain is built from TRBV20-1 and TRBJ2-5, with 8 bases matching TRBD1. The germline gives CDR1 DFQATT, CDR2 SNEGSKA (reference sequence). The length of the CDR3 is 16 residues.